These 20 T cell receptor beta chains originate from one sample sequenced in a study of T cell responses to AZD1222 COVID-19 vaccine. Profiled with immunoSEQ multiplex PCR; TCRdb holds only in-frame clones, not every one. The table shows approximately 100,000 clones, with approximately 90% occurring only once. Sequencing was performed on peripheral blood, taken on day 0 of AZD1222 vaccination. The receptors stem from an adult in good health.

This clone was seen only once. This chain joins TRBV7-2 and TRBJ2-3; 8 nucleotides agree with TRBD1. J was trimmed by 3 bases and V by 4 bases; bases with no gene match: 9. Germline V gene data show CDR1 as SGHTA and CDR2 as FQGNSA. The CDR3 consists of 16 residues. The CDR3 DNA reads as TGTGCCAGCAGCTCCCACCAGGGGGCGCGGACAGATACGCAGTATTTT. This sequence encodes CASSSHQGARTDTQYF.

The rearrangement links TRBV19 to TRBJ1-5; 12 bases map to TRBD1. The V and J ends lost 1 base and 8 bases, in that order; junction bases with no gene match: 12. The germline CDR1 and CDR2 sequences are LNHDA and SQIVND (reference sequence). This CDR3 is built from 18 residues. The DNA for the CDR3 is TGTGCCAGTAGTATAGGCGTGGGGACAGGGGGCGCAGTAAAGCCCCAGCATTTT. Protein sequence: CASSIGVGTGGAVKPQHF.

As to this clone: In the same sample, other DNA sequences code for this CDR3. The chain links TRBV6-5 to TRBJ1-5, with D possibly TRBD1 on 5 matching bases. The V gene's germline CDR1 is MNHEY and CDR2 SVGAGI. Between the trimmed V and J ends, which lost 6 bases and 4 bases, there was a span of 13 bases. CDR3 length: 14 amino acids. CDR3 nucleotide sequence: TGTGCCAGCAGCCCACGGGGCAGTAATCAGCCCCAGCATTTT. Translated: CASSPRGSNQPQHF.

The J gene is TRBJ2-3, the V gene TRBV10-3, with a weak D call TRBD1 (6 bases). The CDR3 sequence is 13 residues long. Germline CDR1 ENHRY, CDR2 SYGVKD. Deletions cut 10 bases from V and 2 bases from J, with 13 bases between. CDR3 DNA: TGTGCCAACCCCCGACAGGTCACAGATACGCAGTATTTT. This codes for CANPRQVTDTQYF.

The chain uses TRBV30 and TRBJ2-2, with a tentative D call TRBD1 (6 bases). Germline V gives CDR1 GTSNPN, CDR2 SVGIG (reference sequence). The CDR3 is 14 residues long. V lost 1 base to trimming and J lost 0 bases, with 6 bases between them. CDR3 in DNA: TGTGCCTGGAGTGGGACAGCGAACACCGGGGAGCTGTTTTTT. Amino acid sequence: CAWSGTANTGELFF.

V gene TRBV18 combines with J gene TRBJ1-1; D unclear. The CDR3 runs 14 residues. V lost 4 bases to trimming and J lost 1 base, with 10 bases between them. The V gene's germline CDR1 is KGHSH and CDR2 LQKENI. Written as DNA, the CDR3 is TGTGCCAGCTCACTATCGACGGAGAACACTGAAGCTTTCTTT. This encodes CASSLSTENTEAFF.

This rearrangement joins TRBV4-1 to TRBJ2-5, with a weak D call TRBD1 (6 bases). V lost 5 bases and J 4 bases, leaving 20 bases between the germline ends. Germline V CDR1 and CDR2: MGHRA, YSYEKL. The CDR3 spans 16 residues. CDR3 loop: CASSTRQARFPETQYF. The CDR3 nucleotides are TGCGCCAGCAGCACCAGACAGGCTCGCTTCCCAGAGACCCAGTACTTC.

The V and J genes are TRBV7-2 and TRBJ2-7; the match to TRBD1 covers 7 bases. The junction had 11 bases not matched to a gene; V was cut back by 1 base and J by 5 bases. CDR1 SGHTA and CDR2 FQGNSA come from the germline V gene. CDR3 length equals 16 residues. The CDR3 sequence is CASSLGIQGFRHEQYF. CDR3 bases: TGTGCCAGCAGCTTAGGGATACAGGGGTTTCGGCACGAGCAGTACTTC.

The CDR3 DNA reads as TGTGCCAGCAGTTACGGGCGGGGGGTATACGAGCAGTACTTC. Residues: CASSYGRGVYEQYF. V gene TRBV6-5 combines with J gene TRBJ2-7; TRBD2 matches at 8 bases. Looked up from germline, CDR1 is MNHEY and CDR2 is SVGAGI. This CDR3 has 14 residues. Trimming at V came to 2 bases and at J to 4 bases, leaving 4 bases not matched to a gene.

In DNA form, the CDR3 reads TGTGCCAGCAGTGTCACCAGGAACACTGAAGCTTTCTTT. It translates to CASSVTRNTEAFF. The V call is TRBV6-4, the J call TRBJ1-1; D unresolved. Between the trimmed V and J ends, which lost 4 bases and 1 base, there was a span of 7 bases. CDR3 length: 13 residues. Germline V gives CDR1 MRHNA, CDR2 SNTAGT.

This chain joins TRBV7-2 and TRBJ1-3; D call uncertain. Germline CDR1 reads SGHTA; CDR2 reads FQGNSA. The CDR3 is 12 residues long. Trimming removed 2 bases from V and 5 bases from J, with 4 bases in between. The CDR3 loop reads CASSLMRNTIYF. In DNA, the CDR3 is TGTGCCAGCAGCTTAATGAGAAACACCATATATTTT.

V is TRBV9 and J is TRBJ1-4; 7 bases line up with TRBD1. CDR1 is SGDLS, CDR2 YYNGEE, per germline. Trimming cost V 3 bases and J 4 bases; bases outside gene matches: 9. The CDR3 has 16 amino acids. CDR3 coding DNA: TGTGCCAGCAGCGCCGAAGACAGGGAGTTTAATGAAAAACTGTTTTTT. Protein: CASSAEDREFNEKLFF.

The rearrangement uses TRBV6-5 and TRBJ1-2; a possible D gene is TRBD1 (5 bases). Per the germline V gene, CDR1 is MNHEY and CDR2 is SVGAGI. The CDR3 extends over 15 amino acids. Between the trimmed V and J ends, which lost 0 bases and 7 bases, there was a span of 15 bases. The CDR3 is CASSYSTSGLLGYTF. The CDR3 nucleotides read TGTGCCAGCAGTTACTCGACGTCAGGGCTTCTTGGCTACACCTTC.

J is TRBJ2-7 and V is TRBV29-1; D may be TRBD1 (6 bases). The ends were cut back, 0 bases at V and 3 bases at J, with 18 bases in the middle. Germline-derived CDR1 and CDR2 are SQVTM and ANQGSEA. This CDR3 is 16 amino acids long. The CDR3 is CSVEDQALTGHYEQYF. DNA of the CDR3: TGCAGCGTTGAAGATCAAGCTCTGACAGGCCACTACGAGCAGTACTTC.

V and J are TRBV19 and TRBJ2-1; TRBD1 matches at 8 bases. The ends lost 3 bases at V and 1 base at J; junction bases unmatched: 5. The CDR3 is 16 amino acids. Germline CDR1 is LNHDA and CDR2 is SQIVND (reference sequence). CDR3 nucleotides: TGTGCCAGTAGTATCGGCAGGGGGCCATCCTACAATGAGCAGTTCTTC. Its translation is CASSIGRGPSYNEQFF.

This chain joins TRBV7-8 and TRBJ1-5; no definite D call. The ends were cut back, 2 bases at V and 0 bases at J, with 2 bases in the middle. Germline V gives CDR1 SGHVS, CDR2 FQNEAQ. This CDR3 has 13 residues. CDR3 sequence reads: CASSLTSNQPQHF. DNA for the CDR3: TGTGCCAGCAGCTTAACTAGCAATCAGCCCCAGCATTTT.

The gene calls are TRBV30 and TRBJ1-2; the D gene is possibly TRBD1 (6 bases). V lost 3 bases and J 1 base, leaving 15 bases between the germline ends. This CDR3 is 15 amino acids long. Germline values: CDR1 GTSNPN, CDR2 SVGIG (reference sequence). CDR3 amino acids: CAWSVRRGDNYGYTF. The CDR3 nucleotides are TGTGCCTGGAGCGTACGAAGGGGGGATAACTATGGCTACACCTTC.

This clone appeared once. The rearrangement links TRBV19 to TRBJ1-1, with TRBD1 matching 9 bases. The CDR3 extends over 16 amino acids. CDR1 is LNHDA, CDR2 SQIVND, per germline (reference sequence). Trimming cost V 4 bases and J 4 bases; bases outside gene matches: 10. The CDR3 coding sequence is TGTGCCAGTAGTAGCTGGGGACAGGGATCGAGCACTGAAGCTTTCTTT. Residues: CASSSWGQGSSTEAFF.

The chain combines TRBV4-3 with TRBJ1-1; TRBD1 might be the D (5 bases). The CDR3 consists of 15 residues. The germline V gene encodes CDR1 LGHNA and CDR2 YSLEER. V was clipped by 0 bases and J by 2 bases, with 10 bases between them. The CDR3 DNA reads TGCGCCAGCAGCCAAGAGCCGAGGGGTAACACTGAAGCTTTCTTT. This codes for CASSQEPRGNTEAFF.

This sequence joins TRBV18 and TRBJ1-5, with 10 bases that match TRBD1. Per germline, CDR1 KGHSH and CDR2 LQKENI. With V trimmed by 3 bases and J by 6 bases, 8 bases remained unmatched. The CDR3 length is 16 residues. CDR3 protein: CASSPPTGGKGQPQHF. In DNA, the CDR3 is TGTGCCAGCTCACCGCCGACAGGGGGCAAAGGTCAGCCCCAGCATTTT.